These 25 T cell receptor beta chains share one sample of origin, sequenced in a study of cytomegalovirus exposure and HLA in healthy donors. Primers included in the PCR were 60 Vbeta and 13 Jbeta primers. Profiled with immunoSEQ multiplex PCR; TCRdb holds only in-frame clones, not every one. The data hold 150,000 to 200,000 clones, with 75% to 80% observed a single time. The sample comprised PBMCs. These receptors all come from a man aged 35-49 years in good health and CMV-seropositive.

The table lists this clone with a few counts. The chain's CDR3 is CASTIQILNTEAFF. CDR3 in DNA: TGTGCCAGCACTATACAGATATTGAACACTGAAGCTTTCTTT. V and J are TRBV6-6 and TRBJ1-1; D is uncertain. This CDR3 is 14 amino acids long. V was shortened by 7 bases and J by 0 bases, with 12 bases between the two germline ends. The germline gives CDR1 MNHNY, CDR2 SVGAGI (reference sequence).

This chain connects TRBV19 to TRBJ2-7; D might be TRBD2 (5 bases). Germline loops: CDR1 LNHDA, CDR2 SQIVND (reference sequence). With 6 bases removed from V and 3 bases from J, the gap between germline ends came to 15 bases. The CDR3 has 14 amino acids. The CDR3 DNA sequence: TGTGCCAGTAGCCCAGGAGGCAGCCTCTACGAGCAGTACTTC. Its translation: CASSPGGSLYEQYF.

This clone appeared once. The chain is built from TRBV5-1 and TRBJ2-7; 8 bases map to TRBD2. Germline V gene lookup returns CDR1 SGHRS and CDR2 YFSETQ. The J segment lost 5 bases and the V segment lost 5 bases, leaving 9 bases of the junction unmatched. The CDR3 runs 14 residues. CDR3 protein: CASRTSGSHNEQYF. Written as DNA, the CDR3 is TGCGCCAGCAGAACAAGCGGGAGCCACAACGAGCAGTACTTC.

CDR3 sequence (DNA): TGCGCTAGCGGGAGGGCCACAGATACGCAGTATTTT. Translated, it gives CASGRATDTQYF. The chain recombines TRBV10-2 with TRBJ2-3; 11 nucleotides match TRBD2. This CDR3 has 12 residues. Germline loops: CDR1 WSHSY, CDR2 SAAADI.

The genes are TRBV6-6 and TRBJ1-6; D is possibly TRBD1 (6 bases). V was cut by 6 bases and J by 5 bases, with 8 bases left in between. The germline V gene encodes CDR1 MNHNY and CDR2 SVGAGI (reference sequence). The CDR3 length is 13 residues. In nucleotides, the CDR3 is TGTGCCAGCAGACCAGGGGATAATTCACCCCTCCACTTT. It translates to CASRPGDNSPLHF.

About this clone: Other DNA sequences in this specimen translate into the identical CDR3. The gene calls are TRBV27 and TRBJ2-7; 8 bases line up with TRBD2. The CDR3 runs 14 residues. V dropped 2 bases and J dropped 2; count of bases not matched to a gene: 2. From germline, CDR1 is MNHEY and CDR2 SMNVEV (reference sequence). Written as DNA, the CDR3 is TGTGCCAGCAGTTTACTAGCGGGTGCCTACGAGCAGTACTTC. This sequence encodes CASSLLAGAYEQYF.

This rearrangement joins TRBV11-3 to TRBJ2-1; maybe TRBD2 (6 bases). The V gene lost 6 bases and the J gene lost 9 bases, with 21 bases spanning the gap. The germline gives CDR1 SGHNT, CDR2 YENEEA. This CDR3 contains 15 residues. In nucleotides, the CDR3 is TGTGCCAGCAGGGCCTACCGGGACTCCTTTGGTGAGCAGTTCTTC. Translated, it gives CASRAYRDSFGEQFF.

V gene TRBV28 combines with J gene TRBJ1-4, with D hard to call. Germline V gives CDR1 MDHEN, CDR2 SYDVKM. V lost 4 bases to trimming and J lost 2 bases, with 8 bases between them. The CDR3 is 14 amino acids. The CDR3 sequence is CASSSVTTNEKLFF. The CDR3 DNA reads TGTGCCAGCAGTTCCGTCACTACTAATGAAAAACTGTTTTTT. Looking up the rest from reference TRBV28 and TRBJ1-4 gives the full variable domain: DVKVTQSSRYLVKRTGEKVFLECVQDMDHENMFWYRQDPGLGLRLIYFSYDVKMKEKGDIPEGYSVSREKKERFSLILESASTNQTSMYLCASSSVTTNEKLFFGSGTQLSVL.

V and J are TRBV6-6 and TRBJ1-5, with no clear D. CDR3 size: 13 residues. CDR1 and CDR2 (germline): MNHNY, SVGAGI (reference sequence). V gave up 6 bases and J gave up 2 bases, with 8 bases separating them. CDR3: CASRKEGNQPQHF. The CDR3 DNA reads TGTGCCAGCAGGAAAGAGGGCAATCAGCCCCAGCATTTT.

The chain joins TRBV4-2 to TRBJ1-3; the match to TRBD1 covers 7 bases. The CDR3 consists of 16 residues. V lost 4 bases, J lost 2 bases, and 8 bases stayed unmatched. Per the germline V gene, CDR1 is LGHNA and CDR2 is YNFKEQ. CDR3 nucleotide sequence: TGTGCCAGCAGCCCCCTTCTGACAGGGACTGGAAACACCATATATTTT. This sequence encodes CASSPLLTGTGNTIYF.

The table lists this clone with a count of one. The V and J genes are TRBV18 and TRBJ2-1, with 9 bases fitting TRBD2. Germline trimming cut 2 bases from V and 2 bases from J; bases unmatched to any gene: 1. In germline, CDR1 is KGHSH, CDR2 LQKENI. The CDR3 totals 15 residues. The CDR3 nucleotides are TGTGCCAGCTCACCAACTAGCGGGCCCTACAATGAGCAGTTCTTC. Its translation is CASSPTSGPYNEQFF.

This clone was recorded once. Written as DNA, the CDR3 is TGTGCCAGCTCACCCGCGGGAGCGGGAGAGGGCTCAGATACGCAGTATTTT. As protein: CASSPAGAGEGSDTQYF. The chain is built from TRBV18 and TRBJ2-3, with 8 bases that match TRBD2. The trim removed 3 bases at V and 4 bases at J, leaving 12 bases unmatched. The CDR3 sequence is 17 residues long. The V gene's germline CDR1 is KGHSH and CDR2 LQKENI.

The chain links TRBV19 to TRBJ1-5, with D tentatively TRBD1 (6 bases). CDR1 is LNHDA, CDR2 SQIVND, per germline (reference sequence). V was pared by 1 base and J by 9 bases, with 16 bases between. The CDR3 contains 15 residues. The CDR3 DNA follows: TGTGCCAGTAGTATAGCCCCCAGGGGAAGGGCGCCCCAGCATTTT. Protein product: CASSIAPRGRAPQHF.

V usage is TRBV29-1 and J usage is TRBJ2-7; 10 nucleotides match TRBD2. The CDR3 is 15 residues long. Germline V gives CDR1 SQVTM, CDR2 ANQGSEA. V was clipped by 5 bases and J by 1 base; unmatched bases: 8. The CDR3 here is CSVSPGTSVSYEQYF. DNA for the CDR3: TGCAGCGTTTCACCCGGGACTAGCGTTTCCTACGAGCAGTACTTC.

The rearrangement joins TRBV5-1 to TRBJ2-3; 12 bases align to TRBD2. The CDR3 sequence is 18 residues long. Germline trimming cut 3 bases from V and 3 bases from J; bases unmatched to any gene: 11. Germline lookup yields CDR1 SGHRS and CDR2 YFSETQ. The CDR3 loop is CASSSNLATSGSTDTQYF. The CDR3, as DNA: TGCGCCAGCAGCTCCAACCTTGCGACTAGCGGGAGTACAGATACGCAGTATTTT.

In nucleotides, the CDR3 is TGTGCCAGCAGCTTAGTTGGGGGGAACACCCTTAACTATGGCTACACCTTC. The encoded protein is CASSLVGGNTLNYGYTF. The V call is TRBV7-9, the J call TRBJ1-2; the D gene is possibly TRBD1 (5 bases). Trimming removed 1 base from V and 1 base from J, with 16 bases in between. The germline gives CDR1 SEHNR, CDR2 FQNEAQ (reference sequence). The CDR3 is 17 amino acids.

In its sample, this clone was seen once. The J gene is TRBJ2-2, the V gene TRBV9; unclear D gene. V was cut by 0 bases and J by 8 bases, with 14 bases left in between. The CDR3 has 15 amino acids. Per germline, CDR1 SGDLS and CDR2 YYNGEE. This chain's CDR3 is CASSVAGPGGGELFF. The CDR3 DNA reads TGTGCCAGCAGCGTAGCGGGTCCCGGCGGTGGGGAGCTGTTTTTT.

This chain links TRBV5-1 with TRBJ2-1; D is perhaps TRBD2 (6 bases). Per germline, CDR1 SGHRS and CDR2 YFSETQ. The CDR3 length is 15 residues. The germline V and J ends were trimmed by 1 base and 9 bases, with 17 bases remaining between them. In nucleotides, the CDR3 is TGCGCCAGCAGCTTGCGACTAGACGGTCAGCGTGAGCAGTTCTTC. Translation gives CASSLRLDGQREQFF. Full variable domain (remainder filled in from reference TRBV5-1 and TRBJ2-1): KAGVTQTPRYLIKTRGQQVTLSCSPISGHRSVSWYQQTPGQGLQFLFEYFSETQRNKGNFPGRFSGRQFSNSRSEMNVSTLELGDSALYLCASSLRLDGQREQFFGPGTRLTVL.

The chain carries TRBV7-9 and TRBJ2-7; 10 bases match TRBD2. Germline V gene data show CDR1 as SEHNR and CDR2 as FQNEAQ (reference sequence). The CDR3 covers 15 residues. V lost 5 bases to trimming and J lost 2 bases; unmatched junction nucleotides: 6. For the CDR3, the DNA is TGTGCCAGCAGCACCGGACTAGCGGAGACCTACGAGCAGTACTTC. This encodes CASSTGLAETYEQYF.

The CDR3 here is CATSRDRVTGANVLTF. CDR3 coding DNA: TGTGCCACCAGCAGGGACAGGGTTACTGGGGCCAACGTCCTGACTTTC. The chain recombines TRBV15 with TRBJ2-6; 8 bases are a match to TRBD1. The CDR3 extends over 16 amino acids. The V and J ends lost 3 bases and 2 bases, in that order; junction bases with no gene match: 3. Germline CDR1 LNHNV, CDR2 YYDKDF (reference sequence).

In DNA, the CDR3 is TGTGCCAGCAGTTTCCTAAGTTTCGCGAACACCGGGGAGCTGTTTTTT. Translation: CASSFLSFANTGELFF. The chain links TRBV27 to TRBJ2-2; D is undetermined. Germline V gives CDR1 MNHEY, CDR2 SMNVEV (reference sequence). The CDR3 consists of 16 residues. Between the trimmed V and J ends, which lost 3 bases and 0 bases, there was a span of 11 bases.

The chain recombines TRBV7-2 with TRBJ1-5; D is ambiguous. Trimming left V 1 base short and J 2 bases short, with 6 bases between. This CDR3 is built from 14 residues. The germline V gene has CDR1 SGHTA and CDR2 FQGNSA. As DNA, the CDR3 is TGTGCCAGCAGCTTAGTTCAGGGCAATCAGCCCCAGCATTTT. Protein sequence: CASSLVQGNQPQHF.

The chain joins TRBV6-5 to TRBJ2-6, with TRBD1 identical over 8 bases. This CDR3 is 15 amino acids long. V was clipped by 7 bases and J by 1 base; unmatched bases: 3. Germline CDR1 reads MNHEY; CDR2 reads SVGAGI. The DNA for the CDR3 is TGTGCCAGCACCACAGGGGGGTCTGGGGCCAACGTCCTGACTTTC. Translation: CASTTGGSGANVLTF.

The genes are TRBV5-4 and TRBJ1-2, with TRBD1 matching 10 bases. V shed 6 bases and J 3 bases; nucleotides not matched to a gene: 14. There are 17 residues in the CDR3. Germline values: CDR1 SGHNT, CDR2 YYREEE (reference sequence). This CDR3 reads CASTETPDRGSDYGYTF. CDR3 nucleotides: TGTGCCAGCACCGAAACCCCGGACAGGGGGTCTGACTATGGCTACACCTTC.

The gene calls are TRBV10-2 and TRBJ2-1, with D possibly being TRBD2 (6 bases). The germline V and J ends were trimmed by 5 bases and 3 bases, with 11 bases remaining between them. The CDR3 loop spans 14 amino acids. Germline lookup yields CDR1 WSHSY and CDR2 SAAADI. CDR3 coding DNA: TGCGCCAGCAGTCGGGAGTACCTCTACAATGAGCAGTTCTTC. Translation gives CASSREYLYNEQFF.